One and the same sample provided the 30 T cell receptor beta chains below, sequenced in a study of cytomegalovirus exposure and HLA in healthy donors (dated by TCRdb to about 2017). Library generation was performed with the immunoSEQ multiplex PCR assay. A mixture of 60 forward primers for TCR Vbeta segments and 13 reverse primers for TCR Jbeta segments was used in the multiplex PCR. TCRdb re-hosts the immuneACCESS table, in-frame sequences only. Its copies lack some clones; in the studies checked, an unresolved V gene accounts for under half of them, and the cause for the rest is not known. Present in this sample are under 200,000 clones, about four fifths of which were seen just once. The ten largest clones add up to approximately 7% of the sample. The source material was PBMCs. Source of these receptors: a male donor in good health and CMV-seropositive.

The chain employs TRBV30 and TRBJ2-2; D is undetermined. CDR1 and CDR2 (germline): GTSNPN, SVGIG (reference sequence). The CDR3 contains 13 residues. The germline V and J ends were trimmed by 4 bases and 6 bases, with 12 bases remaining between them. CDR3 nucleotide sequence: TGTGCCTGGATCCGCGAAAGAGCCGGGGAGCTGTTTTTT. This codes for CAWIRERAGELFF.

The rearrangement uses TRBV19 and TRBJ2-4; D perhaps matches TRBD2 (5 bases). CDR1 is LNHDA, CDR2 SQIVND, per germline (reference sequence). The CDR3 contains 14 residues. V was clipped by 5 bases and J by 0 bases, with 8 bases between them. The CDR3 region has the DNA TGTGCCAGTAGTTACGGACTAGCCAAAAACATTCAGTACTTC. Protein: CASSYGLAKNIQYF.

This chain uses TRBV7-9 with TRBJ1-3; 8 bases line up with TRBD1. Trimming removed 4 bases from V and 2 bases from J; junction bases left unmatched: 13. Germline V gene sequence: CDR1 SEHNR, CDR2 FQNEAQ (reference sequence). CDR3 length: 18 residues. CDR3 DNA: TGTGCCAGCAGCTCCTTGGACAGGGACTTTAATCCTGGAAACACCATATATTTT. Protein product: CASSSLDRDFNPGNTIYF.

V usage is TRBV30 and J usage is TRBJ1-3; D gene unclear. This CDR3 contains 15 residues. The V end lost 4 bases, the J end lost 3 bases, and 16 bases lay between the germline ends. The germline gives CDR1 GTSNPN, CDR2 SVGIG (reference sequence). CDR3 sequence reads: CAWIKITRGGNTIYF. Here the CDR3 DNA reads TGTGCCTGGATTAAGATCACACGGGGTGGAAACACCATATATTTT.

The CDR3: CASSLVAGFYSNTGELFF. The CDR3 DNA reads TGCGCCAGCAGCTTGGTTGCGGGGTTTTACTCGAACACCGGGGAGCTGTTTTTT. The rearrangement joins TRBV5-1 to TRBJ2-2, with D perhaps matching TRBD2 (6 bases). CDR3 length equals 18 residues. Per germline, CDR1 SGHRS and CDR2 YFSETQ. The germline V and J ends were trimmed by 0 bases and 0 bases, with 15 bases remaining between them.

The chain joins TRBV4-2 to TRBJ1-1, with D unresolved. V gave up 4 bases and J gave up 4 bases, with 10 bases separating them. CDR3 length equals 13 residues. From germline, CDR1 is LGHNA and CDR2 YNFKEQ. CDR3 in DNA: TGTGCCAGCAGCCGGGAGGCAGGCACTGAAGCTTTCTTT. This sequence encodes CASSREAGTEAFF.

This clone came up once. The chain combines TRBV19 with TRBJ1-2, with 8 bases identical to TRBD1. CDR3 size: 13 residues. The V segment lost 6 bases and the J segment 5 bases; nucleotides outside the gene matches: 5. Germline CDR1 and CDR2: LNHDA and SQIVND (reference sequence). DNA for the CDR3: TGTGCCAGTAGGGGGCAGGGGGCATATGGCTACACCTTC. Translated: CASRGQGAYGYTF.

This clone turned up a few times. The chain is built from TRBV6-1 and TRBJ2-3, with 9 bases lining up with TRBD1. V lost 0 bases to trimming and J lost 5 bases; unmatched junction nucleotides: 9. The CDR3 covers 17 residues. The germline gives CDR1 MNHNS, CDR2 SASEGT. This CDR3 reads CASSEALHRGQGDTQYF. The CDR3 DNA reads TGTGCCAGCAGTGAAGCCTTGCACAGGGGGCAGGGAGATACGCAGTATTTT.

The genes are TRBV19 and TRBJ2-5, with no clear D. The tail of the sequence fits TRBJ2-7 better, so the J call may be wrong. This CDR3 has 14 residues. Germline CDR1 is LNHDA and CDR2 is SQIVND (reference sequence). CDR3 region: CASTLTEDSYEQYF. The CDR3 nucleotides are TGTGCCAGTACCTTGACTGAGGACTCCTACGAGCAGTACTTC.

This chain links TRBV19 with TRBJ1-2; possibly TRBD1 for D (6 bases). Per germline, CDR1 LNHDA and CDR2 SQIVND (reference sequence). Trimming shortened V by 4 bases and J by 3 bases, and 12 bases separated the two germline ends. CDR3 length: 14 amino acids. CDR3 nucleotide sequence: TGTGCCAGTAGTAGCCCTCACAGGGACTATGGCTACACCTTC. Its translation: CASSSPHRDYGYTF.

The genes are TRBV7-9 and TRBJ1-6, with a possible D match to TRBD1 (5 bases). Germline loops: CDR1 SEHNR, CDR2 FQNEAQ (reference sequence). This CDR3 comprises 18 residues. V was cut by 0 bases and J by 4 bases, with 16 bases left in between. The CDR3 region has the DNA TGTGCCAGCAGCTTAGCTTTCACGGGAGGGGAATATAATTCACCCCTCCACTTT. Its translation is CASSLAFTGGEYNSPLHF.

The chain combines TRBV9 with TRBJ2-1; 7 nucleotides line up with TRBD1. Germline lookup yields CDR1 SGDLS and CDR2 YYNGEE. CDR3 length: 14 amino acids. V shed 1 base, J shed 7 bases, and the junction held 5 bases outside the gene matches. CDR3 nucleotide sequence: TGTGCCAGCAGCGTACGACAGGGAGAAAATGAGCAGTTCTTC. Encoded protein: CASSVRQGENEQFF.

The rearrangement uses TRBV7-6 and TRBJ2-1; 9 bases fit TRBD1. J lost 2 bases, V lost 3 bases, and 8 bases had no gene match. The germline V gene encodes CDR1 SGHVS and CDR2 FNYEAQ. The CDR3 runs 17 residues. CDR3 residues: CASSLGLTGGAYNEQFF. DNA for the CDR3: TGTGCCAGCAGCTTGGGCCTTACAGGGGGCGCCTACAATGAGCAGTTCTTC. The full variable domain, with the rest looked up from reference TRBV7-6 and TRBJ2-1, is GAGVSQSPRYKVTKRGQDVALRCDPISGHVSLYWYRQALGQGPEFLTYFNYEAQQDKSGLPNDRFSAERPEGSISTLTIQRTEQRDSAMYRCASSLGLTGGAYNEQFFGPGTRLTVL.

The chain joins TRBV7-8 to TRBJ1-1; 9 positions match TRBD1. After removal of 0 bases from V and 4 bases from J, the junction contained 12 bases not matched to a gene. The CDR3 extends over 18 amino acids. Germline assignment: CDR1 SGHVS and CDR2 FQNEAQ. The CDR3: CASSLAAGTGWFVTEAFF. The CDR3 nucleotides are TGTGCCAGCAGCTTAGCGGCAGGGACAGGGTGGTTTGTCACTGAAGCTTTCTTT.

The V and J genes are TRBV5-1 and TRBJ2-5; 12 bases line up with TRBD2. The CDR3 sequence is 16 residues long. Germline CDR1 SGHRS, CDR2 YFSETQ. The V segment lost 1 base and the J segment 5 bases; nucleotides outside the gene matches: 6. Here the CDR3 DNA reads TGCGCCAGCAGCTTGCCTCTAGCGGGGGGGCAGGAGACCCAGTACTTC. This gives the protein CASSLPLAGGQETQYF.

This rearrangement joins TRBV19 to TRBJ1-2; D gene uncertain. The CDR3 is 12 residues long. Deletions cut 10 bases from V and 2 bases from J, with 11 bases between. Germline loops: CDR1 LNHDA, CDR2 SQIVND (reference sequence). The CDR3 sequence: CATTPGNYGYTF. The CDR3, as DNA: TGTGCCACGACGCCGGGGAACTATGGCTACACCTTC.

The rearrangement links TRBV2 to TRBJ1-1, with 8 bases identical to TRBD1. Germline CDR1 and CDR2: SNHLY and FYNNEI. The CDR3 extends over 13 amino acids. J was trimmed by 4 bases and V by 6 bases; bases with no gene match: 4. The CDR3 DNA follows: TGTGCCAGCAGGGACAGGGCAAGCACTGAAGCTTTCTTT. This sequence encodes CASRDRASTEAFF.

V gene TRBV6-5 combines with J gene TRBJ2-1; D ambiguous. CDR1 MNHEY and CDR2 SVGAGI come from the germline V gene. This CDR3 is 14 amino acids long. Between the trimmed V and J ends, which lost 7 bases and 2 bases, there was a span of 12 bases. CDR3 loop: CASTPRQPYNEQFF. The CDR3 DNA reads TGTGCCAGCACCCCCAGGCAGCCCTACAATGAGCAGTTCTTC.

This clone showed up just a few times. The chain is built from TRBV6-1 and TRBJ1-6, with D possibly TRBD1 on 6 matching bases. The CDR3 extends over 16 amino acids. The germline V gene encodes CDR1 MNHNS and CDR2 SASEGT. V lost 2 bases and J 7 bases, leaving 15 bases between the germline ends. The DNA for the CDR3 is TGTGCCAGCAGTGAACCGTCGACAGGCCGGAATTCACCCCTCCACTTT. It translates to CASSEPSTGRNSPLHF.

The chain links TRBV2 to TRBJ2-3; TRBD2 matches at 10 bases. Trimming removed 4 bases from V and 6 bases from J; junction bases left unmatched: 7. Germline lookup yields CDR1 SNHLY and CDR2 FYNNEI. This CDR3 region has 15 residues. The CDR3, as DNA: TGTGCCAGCAGTGCCTTAGCGGGGGGAGGGGATACGCAGTATTTT. This codes for CASSALAGGGDTQYF.

The V gene is TRBV2, the J gene TRBJ1-2; 7 positions agree with TRBD1. The CDR3 loop spans 14 amino acids. Germline-derived CDR1 and CDR2 are SNHLY and FYNNEI. V lost 4 bases, J lost 4 bases, and 6 bases stayed unmatched. The CDR3 DNA reads as TGTGCCAGCAGTGGGAACAGGGGTAGCTATGGCTACACCTTC. It specifies CASSGNRGSYGYTF. The whole variable domain, filled in from reference TRBV2 and TRBJ1-2, reads EPEVTQTPSHQVTQMGQEVILRCVPISNHLYFYWYRQILGQKVEFLVSFYNNEISEKSEIFDDQFSVERPDGSNFTLKIRSTKLEDSAMYFCASSGNRGSYGYTFGSGTRLTVV.

The gene calls are TRBV7-9 and TRBJ2-3; 7 nucleotides match TRBD2. With V trimmed by 5 bases and J by 6 bases, 8 bases remained unmatched. Germline V gene lookup returns CDR1 SEHNR and CDR2 FQNEAQ (reference sequence). This CDR3 is 14 amino acids long. CDR3 DNA: TGTGCCAGCAGCCTCCGACTAGCTTCGGATACGCAGTATTTT. Translated: CASSLRLASDTQYF.

Only a few counts were recorded for this clone. Other DNA sequences of this sample code for an identical CDR3. V and J are TRBV28 and TRBJ1-2, with D unclear. Trimming shortened V by 4 bases and J by 8 bases, and 17 bases separated the two germline ends. The CDR3 runs to 14 residues. The V gene's germline CDR1 is MDHEN and CDR2 SYDVKM. The CDR3 nucleotides read TGTGCCAGCAGTTCCTCAGAAACTACGAGGGGCTACACCTTC. Protein: CASSSSETTRGYTF.

The chain combines TRBV5-1 with TRBJ2-5, with D perhaps matching TRBD2 (6 bases). The germline V and J ends were trimmed by 0 bases and 1 base, with 22 bases remaining between them. Per the germline V gene, CDR1 is SGHRS and CDR2 is YFSETQ. CDR3 size: 19 residues. The DNA for the CDR3 is TGCGCCAGCAGCTTGGTGGGGGAGGAAGGCAGCAGAATCCAAGAGACCCAGTACTTC. Its protein is CASSLVGEEGSRIQETQYF.

CDR3 bases: TGTGCCAGCAGCCAAGAGCGGGGGGGCCGGGATACGCAGTATTTT. It encodes CASSQERGGRDTQYF. This chain joins TRBV14 and TRBJ2-3; the match to TRBD2 covers 9 bases. The CDR3 runs 15 residues. The J segment lost 6 bases and the V segment lost 0 bases, leaving 4 bases of the junction unmatched. CDR1 SGHDN and CDR2 FVKESK come from the germline V gene.

The chain employs TRBV7-9 and TRBJ2-5, with D unresolved. With the DNA end fitting TRBJ2-7 better, the J assignment may be wrong. The CDR3 covers 12 residues. CDR1 and CDR2 from the germline V gene are SEHNR and FQNEAQ (reference sequence). CDR3 sequence (DNA): TGTGCCAGCAGCCTGGAGCTCTACGAGCAGTACTTC. Translation gives CASSLELYEQYF.

Comments on this clone: The sample holds other DNA sequences that translate to the same CDR3. The rearrangement joins TRBV7-9 to TRBJ1-2; 9 bases map to TRBD1. After removal of 5 bases from V and 8 bases from J, the junction contained 6 bases not matched to a gene. The CDR3 is made up of 13 amino acids. The germline gives CDR1 SEHNR, CDR2 FQNEAQ (reference sequence). The DNA for the CDR3 is TGTGCCAGCAGCCTGGGACAGGGAGGCGGCTACACCTTC. It encodes CASSLGQGGGYTF. Combining the CDR3 with reference TRBV7-9 and TRBJ1-2 gives the whole variable domain DTGVSQNPRHKITKRGQNVTFRCDPISEHNRLYWYRQTLGQGPEFLTYFQNEAQLEKSRLLSDRFSAERPKGSFSTLEIQRTEQGDSAMYLCASSLGQGGGYTFGSGTRLTVV.

This chain uses TRBV14 with TRBJ2-7; 8 bases are a match to TRBD1. V gave up 3 bases and J gave up 0 bases; unmatched junction bases: 1. Germline V gives CDR1 SGHDN, CDR2 FVKESK. This CDR3 region has 14 residues. The CDR3 loop reads CASSHGTGSYEQYF. The DNA of the CDR3 is TGTGCCAGCAGCCACGGGACAGGCTCCTACGAGCAGTACTTC.

The chain recombines TRBV2 with TRBJ2-4; tentatively, D is TRBD2 (5 bases). The CDR3 consists of 14 residues. Per the germline V gene, CDR1 is SNHLY and CDR2 is FYNNEI. The V end lost 7 bases, the J end lost 0 bases, and 10 bases lay between the germline ends. Here the CDR3 reads CASTRDQAKNIQYF. CDR3 bases: TGTGCCAGCACCCGGGATCAAGCCAAAAACATTCAGTACTTC.

This clone was seen a handful of times. V and J are TRBV28 and TRBJ1-1; maybe TRBD1 (6 bases). The V end was cut by 2 bases, the J end by 5 bases, with 15 bases between. Germline V gene lookup returns CDR1 MDHEN and CDR2 SYDVKM. The CDR3 has 15 amino acids. CDR3 sequence (DNA): TGTGCCAGCAGTTTACACCGCACAGGGAATACTGAAGCTTTCTTT. It translates to CASSLHRTGNTEAFF. Variable domain in full (rest from reference TRBV28 and TRBJ1-1): DVKVTQSSRYLVKRTGEKVFLECVQDMDHENMFWYRQDPGLGLRLIYFSYDVKMKEKGDIPEGYSVSREKKERFSLILESASTNQTSMYLCASSLHRTGNTEAFFGQGTRLTVV.